One and the same sample provided the 26 T cell receptor beta chains below, sequenced in a study of blood T cell repertoires in COVID-19. Using immunoSEQ multiplex PCR, the repertoire was profiled, and TCRdb retains in-frame clones only, with some absent. The sample lists some 420,000 clones, 75% to 90% seen once, with about 1.1% in the top ten. The material sequenced was PBMCs or T cells enriched from blood (not recorded which). Source of these receptors: a man younger than 45 who had recovered from COVID-19.

In this sample, this clone turned up many times. The CDR3, as DNA: TGTGCCAGCAGCCAAGATAGTCGCCGAAACACCATATATTTT. The encoded protein is CASSQDSRRNTIYF. The V and J genes are TRBV3-1 (or the pseudogene TRBV3-2) and TRBJ1-3; D uncertain. The CDR3 extends over 14 amino acids. The ends were cut back, 0 bases at V and 5 bases at J, with 8 bases in the middle. The V gene's germline CDR1 is LGHDT and CDR2 YNNKEL (reference sequence).

The chain recombines TRBV3-1 (or the pseudogene TRBV3-2) with TRBJ2-1; 7 bases fit TRBD1. This CDR3 has 17 amino acids. After removal of 4 bases from V and 0 bases from J, the junction contained 9 bases not matched to a gene. Germline V lookup: CDR1 LGHDT, CDR2 YNNKEL (reference sequence). CDR3 region: CASSPYQTGISYNEQFF. The CDR3 DNA is TGTGCCAGCAGCCCGTACCAGACAGGGATCTCCTACAATGAGCAGTTCTTC.

The V gene is TRBV15, the J gene TRBJ2-7; 7 positions match TRBD1. The CDR3 length is 15 residues. The germline CDR1 and CDR2 sequences are LNHNV and YYDKDF (reference sequence). J gave up 0 bases and V 3 bases, and 5 bases lay outside the gene matches. The CDR3 DNA reads as TGTGCCACCAGCAGGAACAGGGGTGGCTCCTACGAGCAGTACTTC. Its protein is CATSRNRGGSYEQYF.

The V call is TRBV9, the J call TRBJ1-6; TRBD1 aligns across 9 bases. From germline, CDR1 is SGDLS and CDR2 YYNGEE. Trimming cost V 0 bases and J 9 bases; bases outside gene matches: 10. The CDR3 is made up of 17 amino acids. The CDR3 reads CASSVAPTGGQGSPLHF. For the CDR3, the DNA is TGTGCCAGCAGCGTAGCCCCGACAGGGGGGCAAGGTTCACCCCTCCACTTT.

The chain has TRBV29-1 and TRBJ1-2, with D possibly matching TRBD1 (6 bases). Germline CDR1 and CDR2: SQVTM and ANQGSEA. The CDR3 has 12 amino acids. V was trimmed by 4 bases and J by 5 bases, leaving 11 bases between them. As DNA, the CDR3 is TGCAGCGTTGCGGCAGGGGCGTATGGCTACACCTTC. This encodes CSVAAGAYGYTF.

The chain couples TRBV2 to TRBJ1-1; 8 bases map to TRBD1. This CDR3 has 14 amino acids. Trimming cost V 8 bases and J 4 bases; bases outside gene matches: 9. CDR1 and CDR2 (germline): SNHLY, FYNNEI. The CDR3 DNA reads TGTGCCAGCGGGGGGCAGGGGGCCCGCACTGAAGCTTTCTTT. Protein sequence: CASGGQGARTEAFF.

The rearrangement links TRBV18 to TRBJ2-2; TRBD1 is a possible D gene (5 bases). V lost 2 bases, J lost 1 base, and 14 bases lay in between. The V gene's germline CDR1 is KGHSH and CDR2 LQKENI. This CDR3 spans 17 amino acids. CDR3 residues: CASSPFQGRGNTGELFF. CDR3 bases: TGTGCCAGCTCACCATTTCAGGGTCGAGGGAACACCGGGGAGCTGTTTTTT.

The V and J genes are TRBV10-3 and TRBJ2-7; 7 bases are a match to TRBD1. Germline CDR1 and CDR2: ENHRY and SYGVKD. Trimming removed 4 bases from V and 4 bases from J; junction bases left unmatched: 1. This CDR3 is 12 amino acids long. CDR3 DNA: TGTGCCATCAGTGGGACAGGTTACGAGCAGTACTTC. Its translation: CAISGTGYEQYF.

In this sample, this clone turned up a few times. This sequence joins TRBV5-1 and TRBJ2-7; 7 bases fit TRBD2. The CDR3 extends over 15 amino acids. With 3 bases clipped from V and 3 bases from J, the junction kept 9 bases outside the gene matches. Germline V gives CDR1 SGHRS, CDR2 YFSETQ. CDR3 sequence (DNA): TGCGCCAGCAGCTCCCTCCCGGCGGGAGACTACGAGCAGTACTTC. Translated, it gives CASSSLPAGDYEQYF.

This clone was recorded once. The V and J genes are TRBV6-5 and TRBJ2-5; 9 bases line up with TRBD1. The V gene's germline CDR1 is MNHEY and CDR2 SVGAGI. V dropped 4 bases and J dropped 3; count of bases not matched to a gene: 3. This CDR3 is 14 amino acids long. CDR3 DNA: TGTGCCAGCAGTTTTACAGGGGGCGAAGAGACCCAGTACTTC. Translation gives CASSFTGGEETQYF.

This chain connects TRBV5-1 to TRBJ1-6, with a possible D match to TRBD1 (5 bases). The CDR3 is 15 residues long. Trimming stripped 0 bases from V and 8 bases from J, with 12 bases between. From germline, CDR1 is SGHRS and CDR2 YFSETQ. CDR3 bases: TGCGCCAGCAGCTTGGGGCAGGGAGGGGATTCACCCCTCCACTTT. It yields the protein CASSLGQGGDSPLHF.

The gene calls are TRBV3-1 (or the pseudogene TRBV3-2) and TRBJ2-1; 10 nucleotides line up with TRBD2. Unmatched junction bases numbered 9, after V lost 4 bases and J lost 6 bases. Germline V gene sequence: CDR1 LGHDT, CDR2 YNNKEL (reference sequence). The CDR3 runs 16 residues. In nucleotides, the CDR3 is TGTGCCAGCAGCCCCGAGGGACTAGCGAAGATCAATGAGCAGTTCTTC. Translating gives CASSPEGLAKINEQFF.

The chain combines TRBV5-1 with TRBJ2-3, with TRBD1 matching over 7 bases. This CDR3 region has 15 residues. With 4 bases clipped from V and 6 bases from J, the junction kept 11 bases outside the gene matches. The germline CDR1 and CDR2 sequences are SGHRS and YFSETQ. The CDR3 DNA reads TGCGCCAGCAGCCAGTGGACAGGTACAGTGGATACGCAGTATTTT. Protein: CASSQWTGTVDTQYF.

This clone was detected once. The chain combines TRBV28 with TRBJ2-1; D call uncertain. The CDR3 runs to 17 residues. Per the germline V gene, CDR1 is MDHEN and CDR2 is SYDVKM. V lost 6 bases and J lost 0, with 18 bases in between. CDR3 nucleotide sequence: TGTGCCAGCAGGCCTCCGACTCGCACGGGCTCCTACAATGAGCAGTTCTTC. Translation gives CASRPPTRTGSYNEQFF.

The CDR3 region is CASSETRRTRGYEQYF. CDR3 bases: TGTGCCAGCAGTGAAACCCGTAGGACAAGGGGCTACGAGCAGTACTTC. The chain employs TRBV6-1 and TRBJ2-7; D is perhaps TRBD1 (5 bases). The CDR3 covers 16 residues. Trimming removed 2 bases at V and 3 bases at J, with 17 bases between. Germline values: CDR1 MNHNS, CDR2 SASEGT.

The V call is TRBV11-2, the J call TRBJ2-2; unclear D gene. Germline assignment: CDR1 SGHAT and CDR2 FQNNGV. V was cut by 4 bases and J by 0 bases, with 6 bases left in between. This CDR3 has 14 amino acids. CDR3 bases: TGTGCCAGCAGCTGGCAGACGAACACCGGGGAGCTGTTTTTT. Protein product: CASSWQTNTGELFF. Full variable domain (rest looked up from reference TRBV11-2 and TRBJ2-2): EAGVAQSPRYKIIEKRQSVAFWCNPISGHATLYWYQQILGQGPKLLIQFQNNGVVDDSQLPKDRFSAERLKGVDSTLKIQPAKLEDSAVYLCASSWQTNTGELFFGEGSRLTVL.

The chain recombines TRBV10-3 with TRBJ2-1, with 7 bases matching TRBD2. CDR1 is ENHRY, CDR2 SYGVKD, per germline. The V and J ends lost 8 bases and 5 bases, in that order; junction bases with no gene match: 6. The CDR3 totals 13 residues. This CDR3 is CAIRGLGHNEQFF. The CDR3 bases are TGTGCCATCCGCGGACTAGGACACAATGAGCAGTTCTTC.

J is TRBJ2-7 and V is TRBV21-1; the DNA was not used to check the table's D call, TRBD1. TRBV21-1 is deemed a pseudogene. This CDR3 has 14 residues. The CDR3 DNA reads TGTGCCAGTGACAGGGCCCCCCCAAGCTACGAGCAGTACTTC. It is translated as CASDRAPPSYEQYF.

This clone was counted a single time. V usage is TRBV18 and J usage is TRBJ1-2; 11 bases map to TRBD1. V trimming: 3 bases; J trimming: 7 bases; junction bases outside the gene matches: 7. The CDR3 extends over 15 amino acids. The germline V gene has CDR1 KGHSH and CDR2 LQKENI. The CDR3 here is CASSPSGTGGLGYTF. The CDR3 nucleotides read TGTGCCAGCTCACCGTCCGGGACAGGGGGGCTTGGCTACACCTTC.

This clone has only a few counts. V gene TRBV6-5 combines with J gene TRBJ2-1; 7 bases fit TRBD2. CDR1 is MNHEY and CDR2 is SVGAGI in the germline V gene. Trimming took 5 bases from V and 8 from J; bases not matched to a gene: 9. CDR3 length: 14 residues. The DNA of the CDR3 is TGTGCCAGCAGTACTCGGACTAGTCAGGATGAGCAGTTCTTC. Its translation: CASSTRTSQDEQFF.

The sample holds one count of this clone. The chain carries TRBV27 and TRBJ1-2; 11 positions match TRBD1. The trim removed 5 bases at V and 3 bases at J, leaving 5 bases unmatched. Per germline, CDR1 MNHEY and CDR2 SMNVEV (reference sequence). The CDR3 sequence is 15 residues long. In DNA form, the CDR3 reads TGTGCCAGCAGTCCGGGGACAGGGGGGCACTATGGCTACACCTTC. This codes for CASSPGTGGHYGYTF.

The J gene is TRBJ2-1, the V gene TRBV7-3; D is unclear. The CDR3 runs to 13 residues. Germline CDR1 and CDR2: SGHTA and FQGTGA. Between the trimmed V and J ends, which lost 1 base and 5 bases, there was a span of 6 bases. The CDR3 region has the DNA TGTGCCAGCAGCTTAAATTCTGACAATGAGCAGTTCTTC. Amino acid sequence: CASSLNSDNEQFF. The variable domain in full, completed from reference TRBV7-3 and TRBJ2-1, reads GAGVSQTPSNKVTEKGKYVELRCDPISGHTALYWYRQSLGQGPEFLIYFQGTGAADDSGLPNDRFFAVRPEGSVSTLKIQRTERGDSAVYLCASSLNSDNEQFFGPGTRLTVL.

This chain joins TRBV2 and TRBJ2-7; 7 bases are shared with TRBD2. The junction had 7 bases not matched to a gene; V was cut back by 7 bases and J by 4 bases. Per germline, CDR1 SNHLY and CDR2 FYNNEI. This CDR3 has 13 amino acids. CDR3 nucleotide sequence: TGTGCCAGCACTGGGAGGGGACCTTACGAGCAGTACTTC. Amino acid sequence: CASTGRGPYEQYF. Drawing the rest from reference TRBV2 and TRBJ2-7, the complete variable domain is EPEVTQTPSHQVTQMGQEVILRCVPISNHLYFYWYRQILGQKVEFLVSFYNNEISEKSEIFDDQFSVERPDGSNFTLKIRSTKLEDSAMYFCASTGRGPYEQYFGPGTRLTVT.

V usage is TRBV29-1 and J usage is TRBJ2-7; TRBD1 aligns across 7 bases. Per the germline V gene, CDR1 is SQVTM and CDR2 is ANQGSEA. The length of the CDR3 is 12 residues. V lost 4 bases to trimming and J lost 3 bases; unmatched junction nucleotides: 3. The CDR3 DNA reads TGCAGCGTTGGGCGACAGGGCTACGAGCAGTACTTC. Translated, it gives CSVGRQGYEQYF.

The chain links TRBV12-3 or TRBV12-4 to TRBJ2-7, with 7 bases identical to TRBD1. The CDR3 covers 13 residues. J was trimmed by 1 base and V by 7 bases; bases with no gene match: 4. DNA of the CDR3: TGTGCCAGCACTGAGACAGGGTCCTACGAGCAGTACTTC. Translation: CASTETGSYEQYF.

The chain carries TRBV7-6 and TRBJ1-5, with 8 nucleotides matching TRBD1. V was pared by 5 bases and J by 1 base, with 4 bases of the junction left unmatched. CDR3 length equals 15 residues. CDR1 is SGHVS, CDR2 FNYEAQ, per germline. In DNA, the CDR3 is TGTGCCAGCAGCAACGGACAGGGCAGCAATCAGCCCCAGCATTTT. It specifies CASSNGQGSNQPQHF.